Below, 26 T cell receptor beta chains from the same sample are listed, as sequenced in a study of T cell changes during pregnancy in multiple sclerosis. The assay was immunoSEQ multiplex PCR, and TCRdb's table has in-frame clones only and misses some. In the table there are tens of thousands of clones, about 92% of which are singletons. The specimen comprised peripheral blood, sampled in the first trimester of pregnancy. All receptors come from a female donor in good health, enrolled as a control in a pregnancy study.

The CDR3 sequence: CASSQGLENTGELFF. The CDR3 DNA reads TGTGCCAGCAGCCAGGGACTAGAGAACACCGGGGAGCTGTTTTTT. The rearrangement links TRBV5-4 to TRBJ2-2; TRBD2 matches at 8 bases. V was pared by 4 bases and J by 1 base, with 3 bases of the junction left unmatched. The CDR3 consists of 15 residues. The germline gives CDR1 SGHNT, CDR2 YYREEE (reference sequence).

The CDR3 DNA reads TGTGCCAGCAGTTACGGGCTAGCGGACAATGAGCAGTTCTTC. Translating it yields CASSYGLADNEQFF. V is TRBV6-5 and J is TRBJ2-1; 7 positions agree with TRBD2. The CDR3 runs 14 residues. Germline V gene data show CDR1 as MNHEY and CDR2 as SVGAGI. Losses at the gene ends were 2 bases for V and 5 bases for J; bases not matched to a gene: 3.

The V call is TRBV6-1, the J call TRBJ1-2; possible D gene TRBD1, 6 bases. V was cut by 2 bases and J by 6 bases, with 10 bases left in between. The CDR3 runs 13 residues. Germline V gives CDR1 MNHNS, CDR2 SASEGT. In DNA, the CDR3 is TGTGCCAGCAGTGAAACAGGGTTTGATGGCTACACCTTC. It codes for CASSETGFDGYTF.

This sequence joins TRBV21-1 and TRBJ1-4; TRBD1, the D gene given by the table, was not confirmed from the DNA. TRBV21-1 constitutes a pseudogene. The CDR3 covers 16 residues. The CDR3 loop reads CASSYRDRGANEKLFF. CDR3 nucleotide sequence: TGTGCCAGCAGCTACCGGGACAGGGGAGCTAATGAAAAACTGTTTTTT.

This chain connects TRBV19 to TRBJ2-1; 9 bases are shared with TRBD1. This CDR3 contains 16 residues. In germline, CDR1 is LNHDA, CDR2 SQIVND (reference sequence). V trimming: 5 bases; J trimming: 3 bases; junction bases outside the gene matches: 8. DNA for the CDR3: TGTGCCAGTAGTGGACCCGGGACAGGGAACTACAATGAGCAGTTCTTC. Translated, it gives CASSGPGTGNYNEQFF.

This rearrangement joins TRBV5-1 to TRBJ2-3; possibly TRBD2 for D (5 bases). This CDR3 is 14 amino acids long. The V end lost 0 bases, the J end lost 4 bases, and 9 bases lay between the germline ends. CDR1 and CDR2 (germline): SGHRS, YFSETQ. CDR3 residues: CASSLGGFPDTQYF. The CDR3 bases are TGCGCCAGCAGCTTGGGCGGGTTCCCAGATACGCAGTATTTT.

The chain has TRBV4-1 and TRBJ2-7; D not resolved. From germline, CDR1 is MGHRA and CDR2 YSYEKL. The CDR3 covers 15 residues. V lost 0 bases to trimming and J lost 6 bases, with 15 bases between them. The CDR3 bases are TGCGCCAGCAGCCAAGAAGCTTCCTCTTTACGCGAGCAGTACTTC. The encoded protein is CASSQEASSLREQYF.

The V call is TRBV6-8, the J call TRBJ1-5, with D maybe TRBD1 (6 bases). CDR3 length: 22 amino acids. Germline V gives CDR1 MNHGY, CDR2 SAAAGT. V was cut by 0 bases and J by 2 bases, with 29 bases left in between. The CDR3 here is CASSYSCDRAGVQPRGNQPQHF. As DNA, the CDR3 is TGTGCCAGCAGTTACTCATGCGACCGGGCAGGGGTCCAACCAAGGGGCAATCAGCCCCAGCATTTT.

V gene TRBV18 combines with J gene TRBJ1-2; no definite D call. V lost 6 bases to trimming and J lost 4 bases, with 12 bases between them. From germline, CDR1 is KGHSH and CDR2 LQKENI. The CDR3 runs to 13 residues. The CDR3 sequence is CASSREAPYGYTF. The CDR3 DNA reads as TGTGCCAGCTCCCGAGAGGCTCCCTATGGCTACACCTTC.

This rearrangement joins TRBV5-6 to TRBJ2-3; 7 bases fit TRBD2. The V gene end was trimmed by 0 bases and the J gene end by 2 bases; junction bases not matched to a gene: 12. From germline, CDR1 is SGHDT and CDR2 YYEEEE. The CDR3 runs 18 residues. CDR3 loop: CASSLVASGGGFTDTQYF. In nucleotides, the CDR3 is TGTGCCAGCAGCTTGGTGGCTAGCGGTGGAGGTTTCACAGATACGCAGTATTTT.

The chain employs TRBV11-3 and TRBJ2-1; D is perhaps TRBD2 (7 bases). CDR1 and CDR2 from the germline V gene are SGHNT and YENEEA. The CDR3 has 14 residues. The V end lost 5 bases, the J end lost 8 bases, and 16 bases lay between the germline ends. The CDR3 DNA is TGTGCCAGCAGCGCCAGAGGGGGGGCGGATGAGCAGTTCTTC. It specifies CASSARGGADEQFF.

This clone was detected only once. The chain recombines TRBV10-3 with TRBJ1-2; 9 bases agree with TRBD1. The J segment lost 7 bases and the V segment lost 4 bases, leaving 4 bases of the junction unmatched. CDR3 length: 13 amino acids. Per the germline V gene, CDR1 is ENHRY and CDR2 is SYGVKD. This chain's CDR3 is CAISVDRGFGYTF. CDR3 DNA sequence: TGTGCCATCAGTGTGGACAGGGGATTTGGCTACACCTTC.

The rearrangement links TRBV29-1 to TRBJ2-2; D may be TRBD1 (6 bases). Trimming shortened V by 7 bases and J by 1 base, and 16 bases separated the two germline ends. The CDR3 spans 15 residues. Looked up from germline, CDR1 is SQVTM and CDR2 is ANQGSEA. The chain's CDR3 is CSARSVTGNTGELFF. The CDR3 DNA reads TGCAGCGCTCGGTCGGTGACAGGGAACACCGGGGAGCTGTTTTTT.

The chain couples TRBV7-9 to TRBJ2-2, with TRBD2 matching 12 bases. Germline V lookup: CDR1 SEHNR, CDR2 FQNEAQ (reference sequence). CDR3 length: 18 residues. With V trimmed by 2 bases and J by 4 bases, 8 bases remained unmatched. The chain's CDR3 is CASSLLFGLAGLTGELFF. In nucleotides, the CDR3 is TGTGCCAGCAGCTTACTCTTTGGACTAGCGGGACTCACCGGGGAGCTGTTTTTT.

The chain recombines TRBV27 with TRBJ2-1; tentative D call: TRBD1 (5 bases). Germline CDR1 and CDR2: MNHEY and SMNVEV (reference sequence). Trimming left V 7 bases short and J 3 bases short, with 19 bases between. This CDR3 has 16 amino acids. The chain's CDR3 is CASNLNRQTFYNEQFF. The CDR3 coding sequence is TGTGCCAGCAACTTAAACCGACAGACTTTCTACAATGAGCAGTTCTTC.

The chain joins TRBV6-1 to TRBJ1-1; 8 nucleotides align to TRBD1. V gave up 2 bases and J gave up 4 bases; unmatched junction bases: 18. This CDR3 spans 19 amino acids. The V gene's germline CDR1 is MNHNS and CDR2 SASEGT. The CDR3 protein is CASSELGVFQGAAGTEAFF. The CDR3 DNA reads TGTGCCAGCAGTGAACTAGGTGTTTTCCAGGGGGCCGCCGGCACTGAAGCTTTCTTT.

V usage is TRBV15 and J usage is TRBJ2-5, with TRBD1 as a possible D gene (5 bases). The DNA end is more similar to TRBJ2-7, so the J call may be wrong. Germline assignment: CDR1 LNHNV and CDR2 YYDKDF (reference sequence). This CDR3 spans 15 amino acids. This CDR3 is CATSRSSDNPYEQYF. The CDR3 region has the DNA TGTGCCACCAGCAGGTCTTCGGACAACCCCTACGAGCAGTACTTC.

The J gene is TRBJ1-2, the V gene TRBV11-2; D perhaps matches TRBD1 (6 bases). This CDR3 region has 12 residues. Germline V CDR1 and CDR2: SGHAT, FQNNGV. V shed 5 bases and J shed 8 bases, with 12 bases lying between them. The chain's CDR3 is CASSTGQRGYTF. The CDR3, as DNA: TGTGCCAGCAGCACCGGACAGCGAGGCTACACCTTC.

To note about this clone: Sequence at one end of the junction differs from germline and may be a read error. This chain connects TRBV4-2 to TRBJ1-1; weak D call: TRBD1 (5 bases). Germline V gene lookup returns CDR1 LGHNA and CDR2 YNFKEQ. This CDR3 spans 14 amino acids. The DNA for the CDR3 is TGTGCCAGCAGCCAAGACAAGACAGTCAAGGCGCTTATCTTT. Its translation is CASSQDKTVKALIF.

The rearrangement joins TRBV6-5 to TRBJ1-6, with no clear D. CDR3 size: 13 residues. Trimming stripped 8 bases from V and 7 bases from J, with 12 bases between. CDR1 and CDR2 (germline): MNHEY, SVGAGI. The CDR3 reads CASRWTLNSPLHF. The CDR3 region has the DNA TGTGCCAGCCGGTGGACTCTCAATTCACCCCTCCACTTT.

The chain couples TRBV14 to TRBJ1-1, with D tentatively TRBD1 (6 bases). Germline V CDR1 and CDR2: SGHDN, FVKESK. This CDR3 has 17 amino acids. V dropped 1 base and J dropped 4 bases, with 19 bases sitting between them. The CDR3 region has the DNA TGTGCCAGCAGCCAAGGGGGCGGGGGCGGATCAGGCACTGAAGCTTTCTTT. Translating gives CASSQGGGGGSGTEAFF.

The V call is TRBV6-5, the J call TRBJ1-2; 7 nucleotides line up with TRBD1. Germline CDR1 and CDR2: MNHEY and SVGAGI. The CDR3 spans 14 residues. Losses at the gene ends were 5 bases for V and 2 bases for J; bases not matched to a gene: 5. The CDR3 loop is CASSAYRGNYGYTF. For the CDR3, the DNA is TGTGCCAGCAGTGCGTACAGGGGCAACTATGGCTACACCTTC.

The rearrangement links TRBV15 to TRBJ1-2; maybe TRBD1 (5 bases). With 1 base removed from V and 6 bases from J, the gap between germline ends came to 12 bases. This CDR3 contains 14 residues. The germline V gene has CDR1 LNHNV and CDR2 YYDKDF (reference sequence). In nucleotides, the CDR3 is TGTGCCACCAGCAGAGCAGTCCCAGGGAATGGCTACACCTTC. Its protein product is CATSRAVPGNGYTF.

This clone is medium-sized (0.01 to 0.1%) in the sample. The CDR3 DNA reads TGTGCCAGCCGAGGAGAGGGGGACACCGGGGAGCTGTTTTTT. Its translation is CASRGEGDTGELFF. This rearrangement joins TRBV6-5 to TRBJ2-2, with D perhaps matching TRBD1 (6 bases). The CDR3 loop spans 14 amino acids. Germline V gene data show CDR1 as MNHEY and CDR2 as SVGAGI. V was trimmed by 8 bases and J by 3 bases, leaving 13 bases between them.

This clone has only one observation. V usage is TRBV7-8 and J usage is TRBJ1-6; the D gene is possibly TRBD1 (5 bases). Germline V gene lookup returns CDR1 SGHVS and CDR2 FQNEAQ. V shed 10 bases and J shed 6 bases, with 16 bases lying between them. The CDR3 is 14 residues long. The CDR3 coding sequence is TGTGCCATCGCGATTGACAGCTCTAATTCACCCCTCCACTTT. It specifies CAIAIDSSNSPLHF.

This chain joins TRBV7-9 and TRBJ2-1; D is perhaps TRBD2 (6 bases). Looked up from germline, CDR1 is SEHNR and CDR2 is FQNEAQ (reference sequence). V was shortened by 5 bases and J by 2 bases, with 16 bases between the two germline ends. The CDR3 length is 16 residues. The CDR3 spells CASSLEGSRTYNEQFF. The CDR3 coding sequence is TGTGCCAGCAGCCTGGAGGGCTCGCGTACCTACAATGAGCAGTTCTTC.